This T cell receptor (beta chain) was recorded in a study of PD-1 blockade in classical Hodgkin lymphoma. V was trimmed by 1 base and J by 6 bases, leaving 17 bases between them. The CDR3 contains 15 residues. Germline CDR1 is SGHNT and CDR2 is YYREEE (reference sequence). Worth noting for this clone: The antigen remains unidentified.

Libraries were prepared by immunoSEQ multiplex PCR; TCRdb keeps only in-frame clonotypes and omits some of them. The profile shows roughly 70,000 clones, roughly 93% of them singletons. Study observations and caveats: Differences between repertoires have undefined causes, possibly disease activity or prior therapy. Newly diagnosed patients reportedly had lower baseline TCR diversity than healthy donors.

This sample's time point: newly diagnosed, previously untreated cHL patient sample. Serving as comparison were PBMCs from newly diagnosed, untreated classical Hodgkin lymphoma, which were sequenced alongside the relapsed/refractory trial patients. The genes are TRBV5-4 and TRBJ2-7; D may be TRBD1 or TRBD2 (6 bases each). The sample consisted of peripheral blood mononuclear cells (PBMCs). The source is a human donor with classical Hodgkin lymphoma. The CDR3 reads CASSLLAQGRGEQYF. In DNA form, the CDR3 reads TGTGCCAGCAGCTTGCTAGCCCAGGGGCGGGGCGAGCAGTACTTC. Together with reference TRBV5-4 and TRBJ2-7, the CDR3 gives the full variable domain: ETGVTQSPTHLIKTRGQQVTLRCSSQSGHNTVSWYQQALGQGPQFIFQYYREEENGRGNFPPRFSGLQFPNYSSELNVNALELDDSALYLCASSLLAQGRGEQYFGPGTRLTVT.